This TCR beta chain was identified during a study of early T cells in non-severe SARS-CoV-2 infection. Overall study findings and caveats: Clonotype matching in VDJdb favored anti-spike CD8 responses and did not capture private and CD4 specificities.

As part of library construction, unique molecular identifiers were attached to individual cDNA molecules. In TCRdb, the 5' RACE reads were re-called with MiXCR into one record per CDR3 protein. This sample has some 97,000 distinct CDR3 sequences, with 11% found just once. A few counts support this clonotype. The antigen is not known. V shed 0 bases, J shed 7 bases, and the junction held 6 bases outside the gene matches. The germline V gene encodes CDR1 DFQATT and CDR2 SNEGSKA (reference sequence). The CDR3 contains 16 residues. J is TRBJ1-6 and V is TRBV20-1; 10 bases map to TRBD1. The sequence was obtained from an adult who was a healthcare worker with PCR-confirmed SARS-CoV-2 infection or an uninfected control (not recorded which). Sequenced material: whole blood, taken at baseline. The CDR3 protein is CSARDFGTGENSPLHF. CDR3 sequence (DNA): TGCAGTGCTAGAGATTTCGGGACAGGGGAGAATTCACCCCTCCACTTT.